This T cell receptor beta chain was identified during a study of prognosis after radiotherapy for stage I lung cancer. Study overall: Enrolled patients (roughly 13 men, more than 5 women) had a median age of about 74 years and an age range of roughly 50 to 85 years. Notes on the study in general: Lower post-radiation Shannon entropy was seen in patients who went on to develop distant metastases. Unique TCR clone counts fell after stereotactic body radiation therapy, median approximately 10,000 versus 7,000.

At least ten counts were recorded for this clonotype. Antigen specificity is unknown. Germline lookup yields CDR1 LNHNV and CDR2 YYDKDF (reference sequence). The CDR3 has 15 amino acids. V lost 2 bases to trimming and J lost 9 bases, with 19 bases between them. Multiplex PCR, run in two rounds, amplified TCR beta CDR3 from genomic DNA. First-round PCR, the initial amplification, used primers specific to each TRBV and TRBJ gene. One entry per CDR3 protein, called by TCRdb with MiXCR from the multiplex PCR reads. Seen here are around 16,000 distinct CDR3 sequences, around 40% observed once, and the top ten hold approximately 40%. Investigators drew approximately 6.5 milliliters of peripheral blood at each of two time points.

This specimen consisted of PBMCs, obtained before or after stereotactic body radiation therapy (not recorded which). The receptor was derived from a donor over 45 with non-small cell lung cancer. The chain recombines TRBV15 with TRBJ2-5; the D gene is possibly TRBD2 (5 bases). The CDR3 coding sequence is TGTGCCACCAGCAGAACCTACTCAAACCGGGAAGCCCAGTACTTC. It encodes CATSRTYSNREAQYF.